These 32 T cell receptor beta chains were sequenced from one sample in a study of T-cell memory formation after mild COVID-19. TCRdb reprocessed the 5' RACE reads with MiXCR, giving one entry per CDR3 protein. The data hold fewer than 650,000 distinct CDR3 sequences, with about 20% observed a single time. The sequenced sample was PBMCs or a T cell subset sorted from them (not recorded which). These receptors all come from an adult woman who had mild COVID-19 (a few samples of this study predate the infection). Cell type and time point are not known.

This clonotype occurred a few times. This chain connects TRBV12-3 or TRBV12-4 to TRBJ1-1; D is perhaps TRBD1 (5 bases). The germline V and J ends were trimmed by 5 bases and 5 bases, with 15 bases remaining between them. The CDR3 spans 14 residues. The CDR3 reads CASSPRDWGTEAFF. The CDR3 DNA reads TGTGCCAGCAGTCCGCGTGACTGGGGGACTGAAGCTTTCTTT.

This clonotype was detected only once. For the CDR3, the DNA is TGTGCCAGCAGTGAATTACCGGTCCGGGGGACTGAAGCTTTCTTT. Its translation is CASSELPVRGTEAFF. The V call is TRBV2, the J call TRBJ1-1; D may be TRBD1 (5 bases). CDR3 length: 15 amino acids. Trimming took off 2 bases at V and 5 bases at J, with 15 bases between the two ends. Germline lookup yields CDR1 SNHLY and CDR2 FYNNEI.

This clonotype was counted only a few times. V and J are TRBV5-1 and TRBJ2-1, with D perhaps matching TRBD2 (6 bases). Trimming took off 3 bases at V and 5 bases at J, with 9 bases between the two ends. Germline CDR1 is SGHRS and CDR2 is YFSETQ. This CDR3 is built from 13 residues. CDR3 in amino acids: CASSSGLNNEQFF. As DNA, the CDR3 is TGCGCCAGCAGCTCGGGACTGAACAATGAGCAGTTCTTC.

In this sample, this clonotype turned up a few times. The gene calls are TRBV18 and TRBJ2-7; perhaps TRBD2 as D (6 bases). The CDR3 is made up of 17 amino acids. V gave up 1 base and J gave up 2 bases, with 18 bases separating them. Germline CDR1 reads KGHSH; CDR2 reads LQKENI. CDR3 coding DNA: TGTGCCAGCTCACCACGACTAAGTAGCGGTGCCCCCTACGAGCAGTACTTC. This encodes CASSPRLSSGAPYEQYF.

This clonotype was recorded many times. The chain employs TRBV5-5 and TRBJ2-3; no firm D call. Trimming shortened V by 3 bases and J by 4 bases, and 9 bases separated the two germline ends. The CDR3 extends over 13 amino acids. Germline V gene lookup returns CDR1 SGHKS and CDR2 YYEKEE (reference sequence). Here the CDR3 reads CASSSLWADTQYF. The CDR3 nucleotides are TGTGCCAGCAGCTCCCTGTGGGCAGATACGCAGTATTTT.

The chain joins TRBV12-3 or TRBV12-4 to TRBJ2-5; perhaps TRBD1 as D (6 bases). The length of the CDR3 is 14 residues. V lost 6 bases and J lost 4, with 15 bases in between. The DNA for the CDR3 is TGTGCCAGCAGCCAAGGTACAGGGCGAGAGACCCAGTACTTC. Its translation is CASSQGTGRETQYF.

This clonotype was observed a few times. V and J are TRBV7-2 and TRBJ2-3, with 11 bases fitting TRBD1. The CDR3 spans 16 residues. Germline assignment: CDR1 SGHTA and CDR2 FQGNSA. Unmatched junction bases numbered 9, after V lost 5 bases and J lost 5 bases. The CDR3 reads CASSRGDRGGKDTQYF. DNA of the CDR3: TGTGCCAGCAGCCGAGGGGACAGGGGGGGAAAAGATACGCAGTATTTT.

The gene calls are TRBV5-5 and TRBJ1-2; 7 nucleotides match TRBD1. The V and J ends lost 1 base and 5 bases, in that order; junction bases with no gene match: 14. Germline V lookup: CDR1 SGHKS, CDR2 YYEKEE (reference sequence). This CDR3 contains 17 residues. In nucleotides, the CDR3 is TGTGCCAGCAGCTTGCTCGTGGGTTCGGCAGGGGGGTATGGCTACACCTTC. Amino acid sequence: CASSLLVGSAGGYGYTF.

A single count supports this clonotype. The chain employs TRBV4-3 and TRBJ2-1; D is perhaps TRBD1 (6 bases). V lost 5 bases to trimming and J lost 4 bases, with 21 bases between them. CDR1 LGHNA and CDR2 YSLEER come from the germline V gene. This CDR3 has 17 amino acids. The CDR3 DNA sequence: TGCGCCAGCAGCTCAACAGGGAAAGGGCGAGCATACAATGAGCAGTTCTTC. Its translation is CASSSTGKGRAYNEQFF.

This clonotype was recorded a few times. The chain carries TRBV5-6 and TRBJ2-3; D is perhaps TRBD2 (5 bases). This CDR3 is 16 amino acids long. Per germline, CDR1 SGHDT and CDR2 YYEEEE. V was cut by 1 base and J by 0 bases, with 12 bases left in between. The CDR3 is CASSLLSGSSTDTQYF. DNA for the CDR3: TGTGCCAGCAGCTTGTTATCGGGATCTAGCACAGATACGCAGTATTTT.

This clonotype has only a few counts. The rearrangement joins TRBV7-9 to TRBJ1-5; TRBD1 is a possible D gene (6 bases). This CDR3 region has 16 residues. Trimming cost V 1 base and J 4 bases, with 14 bases left between them. Germline values: CDR1 SEHNR, CDR2 FQNEAQ (reference sequence). CDR3 residues: CASSLEKGGLNQPQHF. The CDR3, as DNA: TGTGCCAGCAGCTTAGAGAAGGGGGGTTTAAATCAGCCCCAGCATTTT.

The CDR3 here is CASSRQTYQPQHF. CDR3 in DNA: TGTGCCAGCTCCCGACAAACCTATCAGCCCCAGCATTTT. The chain has TRBV18 and TRBJ1-5; D unclear. The CDR3 covers 13 residues. The germline V and J ends were trimmed by 6 bases and 5 bases, with 11 bases remaining between them. CDR1 and CDR2 from the germline V gene are KGHSH and LQKENI.

V usage is TRBV20-1 and J usage is TRBJ2-7; 8 positions match TRBD2. V was pared by 0 bases and J by 3 bases, with 7 bases of the junction left unmatched. Per the germline V gene, CDR1 is DFQATT and CDR2 is SNEGSKA (reference sequence). This CDR3 spans 15 amino acids. The DNA of the CDR3 is TGCAGTGCTAGAGATAAAGCGGGGGTGATCTACGAGCAGTACTTC. Translating gives CSARDKAGVIYEQYF.

The chain uses TRBV29-1 and TRBJ2-2; D is uncertain. Germline CDR1 reads SQVTM; CDR2 reads ANQGSEA. The length of the CDR3 is 14 residues. Trimming pared 1 base from V and 4 bases from J, leaving 10 bases between. CDR3 bases: TGCAGCGTTGAAGTTCCCCTCCGCACCGGGGAGCTGTTTTTT. Its translation is CSVEVPLRTGELFF.

V usage is TRBV29-1 and J usage is TRBJ2-7, with D perhaps matching TRBD2 (6 bases). CDR3 length equals 14 residues. CDR1 and CDR2 (germline): SQVTM, ANQGSEA. V was shortened by 1 base and J by 0 bases, with 10 bases between the two germline ends. The CDR3 DNA follows: TGCAGCGTTGAAGGCGGGGTAAGCTCCTACGAGCAGTACTTC. Translation gives CSVEGGVSSYEQYF.

This clonotype was observed a few times. V usage is TRBV6-6 and J usage is TRBJ2-7; TRBD2 matches at 8 bases. This CDR3 contains 19 residues. Per germline, CDR1 MNHNY and CDR2 SVGAGI (reference sequence). V dropped 0 bases and J dropped 5; count of bases not matched to a gene: 18. CDR3 sequence reads: CASSYSRQGWGSGIDEQYF. Written as DNA, the CDR3 is TGTGCCAGCAGTTACTCCCGACAAGGGTGGGGTAGCGGGATAGACGAGCAGTACTTC.

This chain joins TRBV12-3 or TRBV12-4 and TRBJ2-1; D is perhaps TRBD1 or TRBD2 (6 bases each). CDR3 length: 18 residues. The ends were cut back, 1 base at V and 5 bases at J, with 21 bases in the middle. The CDR3 DNA follows: TGTGCCAGCAGTTTAGTAAGTGGAGGGGACACGCTCCACAATGAGCAGTTCTTC. Translation: CASSLVSGGDTLHNEQFF.

In its sample, this clonotype was seen a few times. This CDR3 is CSARDTGQGYEQYF. CDR3 DNA: TGCAGTGCTAGAGATACTGGACAGGGCTACGAGCAGTACTTC. The V call is TRBV20-1, the J call TRBJ2-7; 8 bases are a match to TRBD1. Trimming at V came to 0 bases and at J to 3 bases, leaving 4 bases not matched to a gene. Germline loops: CDR1 DFQATT, CDR2 SNEGSKA (reference sequence). The CDR3 totals 14 residues.

CDR3 DNA sequence: TGCAGTGCTAGAGATTGGGGGTACACAGATACGCAGTATTTT. This translates into CSARDWGYTDTQYF. The gene calls are TRBV20-1 and TRBJ2-3, with D perhaps TRBD1 or TRBD2 (5 bases each). This CDR3 contains 14 residues. Germline V gene data show CDR1 as DFQATT and CDR2 as SNEGSKA (reference sequence). With 0 bases removed from V and 2 bases from J, the gap between germline ends came to 9 bases.

This clonotype turned up a few times. The V call is TRBV4-2, the J call TRBJ1-2; D gene unclear. Germline-derived CDR1 and CDR2 are LGHNA and YNFKEQ. The CDR3 is made up of 14 amino acids. Trimming shortened V by 0 bases and J by 11 bases, and 16 bases separated the two germline ends. In nucleotides, the CDR3 is TGTGCCAGCAGCCAAGATCTGGGTCTCAGTCCGTACACCTTC. As protein: CASSQDLGLSPYTF.

This clonotype was observed a handful of times. This chain joins TRBV20-1 and TRBJ2-7, with 8 bases identical to TRBD2. The junction had 13 bases not matched to a gene; V was cut back by 5 bases and J by 1 base. Germline V lookup: CDR1 DFQATT, CDR2 SNEGSKA (reference sequence). This CDR3 region has 16 residues. CDR3 sequence (DNA): TGCAGTGCTCCATTCCCGGGGCGGGAGGCGTCCTACGAGCAGTACTTC. Translated, it gives CSAPFPGREASYEQYF.

The chain is built from TRBV18 and TRBJ2-6, with D unclear. The CDR3 spans 13 residues. The germline V gene encodes CDR1 KGHSH and CDR2 LQKENI. The V end was cut by 9 bases, the J end by 10 bases, with 16 bases between. DNA of the CDR3: TGTGCCAGTCTCACCAGTTCCGTAAACGTCCTGACTTTC. This encodes CASLTSSVNVLTF.

V gene TRBV14 combines with J gene TRBJ1-1; D is undetermined. Trimming stripped 2 bases from V and 5 bases from J, with 9 bases between. The CDR3 has 13 amino acids. In germline, CDR1 is SGHDN, CDR2 FVKESK. CDR3 residues: CASSQFEGTEAFF. The CDR3 DNA reads as TGTGCCAGCAGCCAATTCGAGGGTACTGAAGCTTTCTTT.

This clonotype showed up just a few times. This chain uses TRBV5-5 with TRBJ2-1; 10 bases are a match to TRBD2. The CDR3 spans 15 residues. Germline V gives CDR1 SGHKS, CDR2 YYEKEE (reference sequence). V lost 1 base and J lost 10; bases outside the gene matches: 8. The CDR3 protein is CASSLLVLAGAEQFF. CDR3 DNA sequence: TGTGCCAGCAGCTTGCTCGTCCTAGCGGGAGCCGAGCAGTTCTTC. Full variable domain (outside the CDR3, taken from reference TRBV5-5 and TRBJ2-1): DAGVTQSPTHLIKTRGQQVTLRCSPISGHKSVSWYQQVLGQGPQFIFQYYEKEERGRGNFPDRFSARQFPNYSSELNVNALLLGDSALYLCASSLLVLAGAEQFFGPGTRLTVL.

This clonotype was detected ten times or more. This CDR3 reads CASSPTLDQETQYF. CDR3 in DNA: TGTGCCAGCAGCCCCACATTAGACCAAGAGACCCAGTACTTC. The chain couples TRBV7-9 to TRBJ2-5; D ambiguous. The CDR3 totals 14 residues. CDR1 is SEHNR, CDR2 FQNEAQ, per germline (reference sequence). Between the trimmed V and J ends, which lost 5 bases and 0 bases, there was a span of 10 bases.

This clonotype has a handful of counts. The chain links TRBV27 to TRBJ2-4; D gene unclear. Germline lookup yields CDR1 MNHEY and CDR2 SMNVEV (reference sequence). Deletions cut 6 bases from V and 7 bases from J, with 7 bases between. The CDR3 loop spans 11 amino acids. In nucleotides, the CDR3 is TGTGCCAGCAGAGGCTCGAACATTCAGTACTTC. Translation: CASRGSNIQYF.

J is TRBJ2-6 and V is TRBV3-1, with D possibly matching TRBD1 (5 bases). The CDR3 sequence is 16 residues long. V was shortened by 0 bases and J by 4 bases, with 10 bases between the two germline ends. The germline CDR1 and CDR2 sequences are LGHDT and YNNKEL (reference sequence). As DNA, the CDR3 is TGTGCCAGCAGCCAAGATTCAGGGAAAGGGGCCAACGTCCTGACTTTC. This translates into CASSQDSGKGANVLTF.

This clonotype was seen more than once but under ten times. This chain connects TRBV12-3 or TRBV12-4 to TRBJ2-2; D remains unclear. V gave up 6 bases and J gave up 3 bases, with 14 bases separating them. The CDR3 runs 15 residues. The CDR3 nucleotides are TGTGCCAGCAGATCAGCACGACGATACACCGGGGAGCTGTTTTTT. The encoded protein is CASRSARRYTGELFF.

This clonotype turned up a few times. The chain has TRBV5-1 and TRBJ1-2; 7 bases map to TRBD1. Germline assignment: CDR1 SGHRS and CDR2 YFSETQ. Trimming took 3 bases from V and 12 from J; bases not matched to a gene: 8. The CDR3 totals 12 residues. The DNA of the CDR3 is TGCGCCAGCAGCTCCACCGGGACAGAGGACACCTTC. This translates into CASSSTGTEDTF.

This clonotype was seen a few times. V gene TRBV7-2 combines with J gene TRBJ2-7; tentative D call: TRBD1 (6 bases). The CDR3 sequence is 16 residues long. Germline CDR1 and CDR2: SGHTA and FQGNSA. V was trimmed by 2 bases and J by 2 bases, leaving 16 bases between them. CDR3 sequence (DNA): TGTGCCAGCAGCTTAACGCCCCAGGGGACGACCTACGAGCAGTACTTC. It translates to CASSLTPQGTTYEQYF. The whole variable domain, filled in from reference TRBV7-2 and TRBJ2-7, reads GAGVSQSPSNKVTEKGKDVELRCDPISGHTALYWYRQSLGQGLEFLIYFQGNSAPDKSGLPSDRFSAERTGGSVSTLTIQRTQQEDSAVYLCASSLTPQGTTYEQYFGPGTRLTVT.

This clonotype was recorded a few times. The chain employs TRBV3-1 and TRBJ2-1; D may be TRBD2 (6 bases). The length of the CDR3 is 17 residues. V was shortened by 0 bases and J by 2 bases, with 14 bases between the two germline ends. Germline CDR1 reads LGHDT; CDR2 reads YNNKEL (reference sequence). The CDR3 protein is CASSQDRRRETYNEQFF. The CDR3 DNA sequence: TGTGCCAGCAGCCAAGATCGGCGGAGGGAGACCTACAATGAGCAGTTCTTC.

V gene TRBV7-2 combines with J gene TRBJ1-2; D is unresolved. The CDR3 runs to 13 residues. CDR1 and CDR2 (germline): SGHTA, FQGNSA. Trimming took 6 bases from V and 6 from J, leaving 14 bases between them. This CDR3 is CASSTLGLDGYTF. In DNA form, the CDR3 reads TGTGCCAGCAGTACCCTAGGATTGGATGGCTACACCTTC.